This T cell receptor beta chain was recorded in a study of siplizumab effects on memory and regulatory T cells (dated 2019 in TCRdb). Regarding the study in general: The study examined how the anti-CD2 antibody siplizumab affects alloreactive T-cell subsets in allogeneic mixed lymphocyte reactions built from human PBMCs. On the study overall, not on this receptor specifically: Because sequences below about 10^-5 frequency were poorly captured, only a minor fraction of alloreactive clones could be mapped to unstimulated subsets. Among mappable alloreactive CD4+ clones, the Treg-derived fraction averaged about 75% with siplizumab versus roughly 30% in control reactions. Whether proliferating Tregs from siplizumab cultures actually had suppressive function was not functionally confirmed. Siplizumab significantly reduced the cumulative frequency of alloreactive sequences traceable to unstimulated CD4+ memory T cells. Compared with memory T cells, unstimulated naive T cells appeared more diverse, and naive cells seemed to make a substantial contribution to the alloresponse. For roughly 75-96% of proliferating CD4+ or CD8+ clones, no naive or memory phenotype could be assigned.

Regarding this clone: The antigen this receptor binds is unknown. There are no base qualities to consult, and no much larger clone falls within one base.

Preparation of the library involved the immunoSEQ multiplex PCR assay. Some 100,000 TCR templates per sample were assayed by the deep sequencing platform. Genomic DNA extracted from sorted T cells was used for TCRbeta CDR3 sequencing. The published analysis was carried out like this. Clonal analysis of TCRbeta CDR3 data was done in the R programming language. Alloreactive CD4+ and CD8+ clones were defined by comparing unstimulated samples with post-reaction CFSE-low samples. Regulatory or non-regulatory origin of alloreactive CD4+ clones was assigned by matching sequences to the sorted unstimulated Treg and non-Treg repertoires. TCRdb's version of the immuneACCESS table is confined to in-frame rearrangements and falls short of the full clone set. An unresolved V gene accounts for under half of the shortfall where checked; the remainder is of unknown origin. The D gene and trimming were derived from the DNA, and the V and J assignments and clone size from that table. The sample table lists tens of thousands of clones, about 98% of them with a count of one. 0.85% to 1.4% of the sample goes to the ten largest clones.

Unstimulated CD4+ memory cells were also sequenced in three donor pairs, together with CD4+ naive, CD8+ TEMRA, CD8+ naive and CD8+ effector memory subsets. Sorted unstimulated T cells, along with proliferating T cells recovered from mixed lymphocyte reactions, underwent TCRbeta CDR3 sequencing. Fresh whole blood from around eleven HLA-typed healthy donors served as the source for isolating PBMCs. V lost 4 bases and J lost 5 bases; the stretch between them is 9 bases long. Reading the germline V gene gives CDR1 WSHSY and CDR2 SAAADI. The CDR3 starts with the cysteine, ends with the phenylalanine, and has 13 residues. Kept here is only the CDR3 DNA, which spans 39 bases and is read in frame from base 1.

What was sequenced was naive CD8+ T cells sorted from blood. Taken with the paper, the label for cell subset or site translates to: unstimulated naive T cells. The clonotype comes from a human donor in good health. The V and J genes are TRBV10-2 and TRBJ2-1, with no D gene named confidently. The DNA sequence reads TGCGCCAGCAGTGGCATGCCGGACAATGAGCAGTTCTTC. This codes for CASSGMPDNEQFF.